These 28 T cell receptor beta chains came from one sample sequenced in a study of beta chain features in type 1 diabetes. All of the isolated RNA was reverse transcribed, so expressed TCRB transcripts were sequenced. The data were produced by immunoSEQ multiplex PCR, yet TCRdb's version contains in-frame clones alone and is incomplete. The sample has 860,000 or so clones, 15% to 20% seen once. The sequencing sample was made of naive CD4+ T cells from blood. These receptors all come from a woman aged 18-29 years in good health.

This clone was seen only a few times. The rearrangement uses TRBV25-1 and TRBJ2-7; the D is unclear. Trimming removed 7 bases from V and 2 bases from J, with 9 bases in between. From germline, CDR1 is MGHDK and CDR2 SYGVNS. The length of the CDR3 is 12 residues. CDR3 bases: TGTGCCAGCAAAGGTGGGACCTACGAGCAGTACTTC. Protein product: CASKGGTYEQYF.

The chain joins TRBV5-4 to TRBJ2-1; tentative D call: TRBD2 (5 bases). V gave up 1 base and J gave up 15 bases, with 17 bases separating them. This CDR3 has 13 residues. The V gene's germline CDR1 is SGHNT and CDR2 YYREEE (reference sequence). The chain's CDR3 is CASSLRGGRVAFF. The CDR3, as DNA: TGTGCCAGCAGCTTGAGAGGCGGGCGTGTCGCGTTCTTC.

This clone has a count of ten or more. V usage is TRBV10-3 and J usage is TRBJ2-1; 8 bases line up with TRBD1. Per germline, CDR1 ENHRY and CDR2 SYGVKD. J gave up 2 bases and V 10 bases, and 7 bases lay outside the gene matches. The CDR3 runs 14 residues. The CDR3 region is CASKTGDAYNEQFF. CDR3 in DNA: TGTGCCAGCAAGACAGGGGACGCCTACAATGAGCAGTTCTTC.

This chain joins TRBV15 and TRBJ2-3; D may correspond to TRBD1 or TRBD2 (5 bases each). This CDR3 comprises 17 residues. The V gene lost 1 base and the J gene lost 2 bases, with 16 bases spanning the gap. Germline V gene data show CDR1 as LNHNV and CDR2 as YYDKDF (reference sequence). The CDR3 loop reads CATSRGRDVKDTDTQYF. Here the CDR3 DNA reads TGTGCCACCAGCAGAGGCCGGGACGTGAAAGACACAGATACGCAGTATTTT.

V gene TRBV4-3 combines with J gene TRBJ2-1, with 9 bases identical to TRBD2. Germline assignment: CDR1 LGHNA and CDR2 YSLEER. V shed 2 bases and J 6 bases; nucleotides not matched to a gene: 11. The CDR3 sequence is 17 residues long. CDR3 bases: TGCGCCAGCAGCCAACCGGGGGGGCTAGCGGGGATCAATGAGCAGTTCTTC. It encodes CASSQPGGLAGINEQFF.

The V gene is TRBV5-4, the J gene TRBJ2-2, with no clear D. Trimming left V 0 bases short and J 0 bases short, with 12 bases between. Germline V gene lookup returns CDR1 SGHNT and CDR2 YYREEE (reference sequence). The CDR3 runs to 17 residues. The chain's CDR3 is CASSLVGQQSNTGELFF. The CDR3 nucleotides read TGTGCCAGCAGCTTGGTTGGTCAACAGTCGAACACCGGGGAGCTGTTTTTT.

This clone came up a few times. CDR3 DNA: TGTGCCAGCAGCCCGACAGGGAGGACTGAAGCTTTCTTT. Protein: CASSPTGRTEAFF. The rearrangement links TRBV13 to TRBJ1-1; 7 bases are a match to TRBD1. The CDR3 has 13 amino acids. V lost 5 bases to trimming and J lost 5 bases; unmatched junction nucleotides: 5. Looked up from germline, CDR1 is PRHDT and CDR2 is FYEKMQ (reference sequence).

V gene TRBV2 combines with J gene TRBJ2-7; 8 bases align to TRBD2. The CDR3 is 14 residues long. V lost 5 bases, J lost 5 bases, and 8 bases stayed unmatched. CDR1 is SNHLY and CDR2 is FYNNEI in the germline V gene. The CDR3 DNA follows: TGTGCCAGCAGTCCCGGGACTAGTCGGCACGAGCAGTACTTC. The encoded protein is CASSPGTSRHEQYF.

This clone was counted between two and nine times. The chain has TRBV5-1 and TRBJ2-1; D is possibly TRBD1 or TRBD2 (5 bases each). The CDR3 has 16 amino acids. Germline CDR1 SGHRS, CDR2 YFSETQ. Between the trimmed V and J ends, which lost 5 bases and 0 bases, there was a span of 15 bases. The CDR3 DNA sequence: TGCGCCAGCAGTTATATGGGACGTAGCTCCTACAATGAGCAGTTCTTC. Translation gives CASSYMGRSSYNEQFF.

The table lists this clone with a few counts. This sequence joins TRBV5-1 and TRBJ2-7, with 8 nucleotides matching TRBD2. Germline assignment: CDR1 SGHRS and CDR2 YFSETQ. CDR3 size: 18 residues. J gave up 3 bases and V 4 bases, and 18 bases lay outside the gene matches. The chain's CDR3 is CASSAAASGYNSLYEQYF. The CDR3 DNA reads as TGCGCCAGCAGCGCCGCGGCTAGCGGGTATAACTCCCTCTACGAGCAGTACTTC.

In its sample, this clone was seen a few times. This sequence joins TRBV6-6 and TRBJ2-7; D gene unclear. The CDR3 totals 15 residues. V lost 6 bases and J 2 bases, leaving 17 bases between the germline ends. CDR1 and CDR2 (germline): MNHNY, SVGAGI (reference sequence). In DNA form, the CDR3 reads TGTGCCAGCAGATCTGAGAACCACCAAACCTACGAGCAGTACTTC. It specifies CASRSENHQTYEQYF.

The rearrangement links TRBV7-2 to TRBJ2-7, with TRBD2 matching 11 bases. J lost 1 base, V lost 6 bases, and 8 bases had no gene match. There are 16 residues in the CDR3. Germline CDR1 is SGHTA and CDR2 is FQGNSA. The CDR3 DNA sequence: TGTGCCAGCAGGCCCAACGGACTAGCGGGTTCCTACGAGCAGTACTTC. Translating gives CASRPNGLAGSYEQYF.

This clone has a handful of counts. The CDR3 reads CASSPARGDGYTF. In DNA, the CDR3 is TGTGCCAGCTCACCGGCTCGGGGTGATGGCTACACCTTC. V and J are TRBV18 and TRBJ1-2; D not resolved. Between the trimmed V and J ends, which lost 3 bases and 6 bases, there was a span of 11 bases. The CDR3 has 13 amino acids. The germline gives CDR1 KGHSH, CDR2 LQKENI.

The V call is TRBV19, the J call TRBJ1-2; D is uncertain. The ends were cut back, 4 bases at V and 2 bases at J, with 8 bases in the middle. This CDR3 comprises 13 residues. Germline CDR1 and CDR2: LNHDA and SQIVND (reference sequence). CDR3 protein: CASSKDGNYGYTF. The CDR3, as DNA: TGTGCCAGTAGTAAGGACGGGAACTATGGCTACACCTTC.

The CDR3 sequence: CAISDKRASSYNEQFF. DNA for the CDR3: TGTGCCATCAGTGATAAGCGGGCGAGCTCCTACAATGAGCAGTTCTTC. This chain joins TRBV10-3 and TRBJ2-1; perhaps TRBD2 as D (6 bases). Trimming left V 3 bases short and J 0 bases short, with 12 bases between. The CDR3 has 16 residues. Germline assignment: CDR1 ENHRY and CDR2 SYGVKD.

As regards this clone: The junction departs from the called germline gene at one end, perhaps through a read error. The chain couples TRBV7-9 to TRBJ2-7, with D possibly matching TRBD2 (5 bases). CDR3 length equals 14 residues. Per the germline V gene, CDR1 is SEHNR and CDR2 is FQNEAQ (reference sequence). The CDR3 loop is CASSQVDGAYEQYF. CDR3 DNA sequence: TGCGCCAGCAGCCAAGTAGACGGGGCCTACGAGCAGTACTTC.

This clone was seen a few times. The chain couples TRBV7-8 to TRBJ2-2; TRBD2 agrees at 12 bases. The CDR3 runs to 14 residues. Looked up from germline, CDR1 is SGHVS and CDR2 is FQNEAQ. The V and J ends lost 6 bases and 6 bases, in that order; junction bases with no gene match: 2. CDR3 sequence reads: CASRTSGSAGELFF. Written as DNA, the CDR3 is TGTGCCAGCAGGACTAGCGGGAGTGCCGGGGAGCTGTTTTTT.

This chain connects TRBV27 to TRBJ2-7; unclear D gene. There are 13 residues in the CDR3. V gave up 5 bases and J gave up 2 bases, with 10 bases separating them. CDR1 MNHEY and CDR2 SMNVEV come from the germline V gene (reference sequence). Written as DNA, the CDR3 is TGTGCCAGCAGTCCCAGTAGACCCTACGAGCAGTACTTC. Its protein product is CASSPSRPYEQYF.

This rearrangement joins TRBV29-1 to TRBJ2-1, with 7 positions matching TRBD2. This CDR3 spans 17 amino acids. CDR1 and CDR2 (germline): SQVTM, ANQGSEA. The junction had 13 bases not matched to a gene; V was cut back by 1 base and J by 4 bases. In DNA, the CDR3 is TGCAGCGTTGAAGCGGCTTTACCCAGCGGGACTTACAATGAGCAGTTCTTC. Protein: CSVEAALPSGTYNEQFF.

The chain has TRBV7-8 and TRBJ1-4, with D perhaps TRBD1 (5 bases). The CDR3 has 15 amino acids. Between the trimmed V and J ends, which lost 5 bases and 10 bases, there was a span of 20 bases. CDR1 and CDR2 (germline): SGHVS, FQNEAQ. The CDR3 region has the DNA TGTGCCAGCAGCGAAAGACAGACCCAGTTTCGAAAACTGTTTTTT. The encoded protein is CASSERQTQFRKLFF.

This clone was seen a few times. The sample has other DNA sequences that encode this CDR3 too. The chain carries TRBV28 and TRBJ2-5; tentatively, D is TRBD1 or TRBD2 (5 bases each). Trimming pared 4 bases from V and 2 bases from J, leaving 14 bases between. This CDR3 comprises 15 residues. Germline CDR1 reads MDHEN; CDR2 reads SYDVKM. The chain's CDR3 is CASSSSGTGQETQYF. The CDR3 nucleotides read TGTGCCAGCAGTTCGTCCGGGACGGGTCAAGAGACCCAGTACTTC.

The chain recombines TRBV18 with TRBJ2-4; 8 nucleotides line up with TRBD1. Germline trimming cut 3 bases from V and 5 bases from J; bases unmatched to any gene: 0. There are 13 residues in the CDR3. Germline V lookup: CDR1 KGHSH, CDR2 LQKENI. CDR3 coding DNA: TGTGCCAGCTCACCGGGACAGGAAAACATTCAGTACTTC. This encodes CASSPGQENIQYF.

This clone showed up just a few times. The chain joins TRBV4-3 to TRBJ2-2, with D perhaps being TRBD1 or TRBD2 (5 bases each). The CDR3 length is 15 residues. Trimming took 4 bases from V and 5 from J, leaving 14 bases between them. Germline CDR1 is LGHNA and CDR2 is YSLEER. CDR3 sequence: CASSRWGSQTGELFF. CDR3 DNA sequence: TGCGCCAGCAGCCGTTGGGGGAGCCAAACCGGGGAGCTGTTTTTT.

This chain links TRBV20-1 with TRBJ2-7; D is undetermined. The germline CDR1 and CDR2 sequences are DFQATT and SNEGSKA (reference sequence). The ends were cut back, 4 bases at V and 4 bases at J, with 8 bases in the middle. The CDR3 contains 11 residues. The CDR3 DNA follows: TGCAGTGCTATCGACAATTACGAGCAGTACTTC. Encoded protein: CSAIDNYEQYF.

A remark on this clone: The junction and the germline gene differ at one end; a read error may be behind it. The chain uses TRBV7-7 and TRBJ2-1; 9 bases agree with TRBD1. The germline CDR1 and CDR2 sequences are SSHAT and FNYEAQ (reference sequence). The CDR3 sequence is 19 residues long. CDR3 in amino acids: CASSLYPVGQGIGLNEQFF. The DNA for the CDR3 is TGTGCTAGCAGCTTATATCCCGTGGGACAGGGCATTGGTCTCAATGAGCAGTTCTTC.

The chain links TRBV2 to TRBJ2-1; 10 nucleotides agree with TRBD2. Losses at the gene ends were 5 bases for V and 7 bases for J; bases not matched to a gene: 5. Germline-derived CDR1 and CDR2 are SNHLY and FYNNEI. The CDR3 contains 14 residues. CDR3 nucleotides: TGTGCCAGCAGTCTGAGCGGGAGGGTTAATGAGCAGTTCTTC. Translated, it gives CASSLSGRVNEQFF.

The J gene is TRBJ1-1, the V gene TRBV7-8, with TRBD1 as a possible D gene (6 bases). The CDR3 extends over 15 amino acids. V was clipped by 1 base and J by 8 bases, with 17 bases between them. The germline V gene has CDR1 SGHVS and CDR2 FQNEAQ. The CDR3 loop is CASSLEWQGRREAFF. CDR3 nucleotides: TGTGCCAGCAGCTTAGAATGGCAGGGGCGGAGAGAAGCTTTCTTT.

The sample holds a few counts of this clone. The rearrangement uses TRBV2 and TRBJ1-2; D might be TRBD1 (6 bases). The CDR3 has 13 amino acids. The V gene lost 2 bases and the J gene lost 4 bases, with 8 bases spanning the gap. Per the germline V gene, CDR1 is SNHLY and CDR2 is FYNNEI. CDR3 sequence reads: CASSERQAYGYTF. CDR3 coding DNA: TGTGCCAGCAGTGAAAGACAGGCCTATGGCTACACCTTC. The whole variable domain, filled in from reference TRBV2 and TRBJ1-2, reads EPEVTQTPSHQVTQMGQEVILRCVPISNHLYFYWYRQILGQKVEFLVSFYNNEISEKSEIFDDQFSVERPDGSNFTLKIRSTKLEDSAMYFCASSERQAYGYTFGSGTRLTVV.